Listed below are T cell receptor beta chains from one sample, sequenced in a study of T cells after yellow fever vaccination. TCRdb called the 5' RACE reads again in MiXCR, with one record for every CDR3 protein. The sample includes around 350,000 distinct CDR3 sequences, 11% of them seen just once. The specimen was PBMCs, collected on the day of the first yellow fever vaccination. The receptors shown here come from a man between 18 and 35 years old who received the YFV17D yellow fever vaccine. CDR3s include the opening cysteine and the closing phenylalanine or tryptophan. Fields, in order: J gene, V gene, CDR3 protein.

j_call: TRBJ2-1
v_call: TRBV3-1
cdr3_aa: CASSRVAGYNEQFF

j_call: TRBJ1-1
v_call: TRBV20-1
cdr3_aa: CSELGPMNTEAFF

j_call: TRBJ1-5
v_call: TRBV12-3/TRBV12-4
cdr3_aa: CASSPGQRLNQPQHF

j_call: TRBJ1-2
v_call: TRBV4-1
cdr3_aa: CASSQTTRNYGYTF

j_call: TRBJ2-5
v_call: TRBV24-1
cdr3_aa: CATSARGTAQETQYF

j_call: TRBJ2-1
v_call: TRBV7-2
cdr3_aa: CASSLAGLRGNEQFF

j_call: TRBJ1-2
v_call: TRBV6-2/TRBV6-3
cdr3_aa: CASFDVSEPWATF

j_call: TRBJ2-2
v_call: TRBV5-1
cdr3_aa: CASSPLPGTVDTGELFF

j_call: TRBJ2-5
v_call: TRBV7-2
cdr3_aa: CASSLGQGSLETQYF

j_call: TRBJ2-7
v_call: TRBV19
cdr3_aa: CASNPGQGPYEQYF

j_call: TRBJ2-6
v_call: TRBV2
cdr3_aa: CATSGANVLTF

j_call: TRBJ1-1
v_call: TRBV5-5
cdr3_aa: CASSGQGAEAFF

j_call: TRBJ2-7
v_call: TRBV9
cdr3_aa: CASSLPGHEQYF

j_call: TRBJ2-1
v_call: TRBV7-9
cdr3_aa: CASSLAQRGVYNEQFF

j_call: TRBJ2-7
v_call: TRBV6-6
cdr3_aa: CASANGYEQYF

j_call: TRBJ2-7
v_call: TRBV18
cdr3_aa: CASSPPASHEQYF

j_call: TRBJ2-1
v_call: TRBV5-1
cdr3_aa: CASIPGTSGYNEQFF

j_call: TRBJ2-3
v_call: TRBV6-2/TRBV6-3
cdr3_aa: CASSFTEDTQYF

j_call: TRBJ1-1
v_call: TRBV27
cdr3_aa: CASGLGTDTEAFF

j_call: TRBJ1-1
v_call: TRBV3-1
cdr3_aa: CASSQRTQNTEAFF

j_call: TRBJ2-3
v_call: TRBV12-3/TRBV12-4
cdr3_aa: CASTARDRVGGTQYF

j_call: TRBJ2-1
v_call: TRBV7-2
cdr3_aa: CASSPAVYNEQFF

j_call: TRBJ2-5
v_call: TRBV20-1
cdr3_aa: CSAKERKQETQYF

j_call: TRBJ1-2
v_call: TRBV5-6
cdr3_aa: CASGQGSWGYTF

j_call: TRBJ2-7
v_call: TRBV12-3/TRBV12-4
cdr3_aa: CASSPGQGALYEQYF

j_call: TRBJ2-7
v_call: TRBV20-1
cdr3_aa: CSAIEGGRSYEQYF

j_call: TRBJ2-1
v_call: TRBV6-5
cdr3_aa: CASSYSNRGPYNEQFF

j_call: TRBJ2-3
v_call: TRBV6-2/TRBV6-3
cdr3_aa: CASKKWRGAGTDTQYF

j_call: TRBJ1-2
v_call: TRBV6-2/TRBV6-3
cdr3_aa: CASSYRGPDGYTF

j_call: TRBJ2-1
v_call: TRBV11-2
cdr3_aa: CASSARRGFDSYNEQFF

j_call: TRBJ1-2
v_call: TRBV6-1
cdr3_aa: CASSGQYDYTF

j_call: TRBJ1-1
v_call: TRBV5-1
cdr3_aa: CASSLPNPGSTEAFF

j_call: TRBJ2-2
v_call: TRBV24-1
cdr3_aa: CATSNGDSVNTGELFF

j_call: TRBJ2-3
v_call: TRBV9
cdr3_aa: CASSPRQVDTQYF

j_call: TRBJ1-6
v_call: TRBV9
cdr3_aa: CASSEQGSSYNSPLHF

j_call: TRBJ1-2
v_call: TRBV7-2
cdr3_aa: CASSRAGGGYTF

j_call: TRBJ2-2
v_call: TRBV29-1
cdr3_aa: CSVWGDTGELFF

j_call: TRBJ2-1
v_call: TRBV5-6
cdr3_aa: CASSLSGAPREFF

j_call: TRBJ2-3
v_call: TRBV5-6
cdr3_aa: CASSLDGLLSTDTQYF

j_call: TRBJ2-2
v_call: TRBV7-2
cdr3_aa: CASRVPTGELFF

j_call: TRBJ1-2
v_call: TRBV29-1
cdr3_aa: CSVPGAYGYTF

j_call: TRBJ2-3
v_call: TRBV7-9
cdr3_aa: CASRQAGGTDTQYF

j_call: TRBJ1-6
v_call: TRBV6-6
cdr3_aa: CASSQRNSPLHF

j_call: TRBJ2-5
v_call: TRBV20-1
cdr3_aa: CSARDRRFEETQYF

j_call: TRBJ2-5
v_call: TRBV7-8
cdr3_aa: CASSSGGVGETQYF

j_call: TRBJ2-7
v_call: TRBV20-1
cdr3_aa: CSATRVSLYEQYF

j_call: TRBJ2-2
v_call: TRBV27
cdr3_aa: CASSFSWTGNTGELFF

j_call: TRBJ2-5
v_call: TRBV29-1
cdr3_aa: CSGDRGETQYF